Sequencing of this T cell receptor (beta chain) was carried out in a study of CD8 T cells in Susac syndrome. Reverse transcription of about 0.45 to 1 ug RNA was performed with random hexamers. An immunoSEQ multiplex PCR amplified TCR beta CDR3 over 54 Vbeta and 13 Jbeta. TCRdb fed the immunoSEQ multiplex PCR reads into MiXCR, producing one record per CDR3 protein. Here the sample spans fewer than 250,000 distinct CDR3 sequences, around 90% being singletons. Negative isolation yielded CD8+ and CD4+ T cells; FACS enriched TEMRA cells. Germline CDR1 reads SGDLS; CDR2 reads YYNGEE. J was trimmed by 13 bases and V by 4 bases; bases with no gene match: 6. CDR3 length: 14 residues.

Sequencing was performed on CD8+ T cells from PBMCs. V usage is TRBV9 and J usage is TRBJ2-1; 15 bases map to TRBD2. The TCR was taken from a human donor with multiple sclerosis. For the CDR3, the DNA is TGTGCCAGCAGCTCCCGGACTAGCGGGGGGGAACAGTTCTTC. Translating gives CASSSRTSGGEQFF.